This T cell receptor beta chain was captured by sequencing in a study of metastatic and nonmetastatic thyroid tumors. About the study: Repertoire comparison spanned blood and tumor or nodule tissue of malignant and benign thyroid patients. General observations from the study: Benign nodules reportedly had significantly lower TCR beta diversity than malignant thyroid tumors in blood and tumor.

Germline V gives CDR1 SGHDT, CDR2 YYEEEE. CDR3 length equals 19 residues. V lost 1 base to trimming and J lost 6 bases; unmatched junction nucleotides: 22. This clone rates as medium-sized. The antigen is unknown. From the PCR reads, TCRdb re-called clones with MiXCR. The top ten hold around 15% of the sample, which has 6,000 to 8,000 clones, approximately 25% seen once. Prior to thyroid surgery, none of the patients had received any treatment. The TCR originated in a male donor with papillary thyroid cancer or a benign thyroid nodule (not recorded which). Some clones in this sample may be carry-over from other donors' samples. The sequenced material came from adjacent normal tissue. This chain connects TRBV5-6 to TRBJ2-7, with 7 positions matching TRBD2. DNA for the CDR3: TGTGCCAGCAGCTTGTTTACAGGCGGTAATAGCGACAAGCGGGGCGAGCAGTACTTC. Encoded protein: CASSLFTGGNSDKRGEQYF.